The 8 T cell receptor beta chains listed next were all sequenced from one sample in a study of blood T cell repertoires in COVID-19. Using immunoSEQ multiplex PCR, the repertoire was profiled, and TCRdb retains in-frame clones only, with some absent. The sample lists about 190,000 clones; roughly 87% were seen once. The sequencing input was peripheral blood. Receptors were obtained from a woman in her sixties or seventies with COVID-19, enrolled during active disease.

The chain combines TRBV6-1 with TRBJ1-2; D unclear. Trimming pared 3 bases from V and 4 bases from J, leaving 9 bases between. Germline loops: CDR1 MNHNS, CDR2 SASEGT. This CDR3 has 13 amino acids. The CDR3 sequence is CASSESGVYGYTF. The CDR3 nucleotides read TGTGCCAGCAGTGAGTCGGGAGTCTATGGCTACACCTTC.

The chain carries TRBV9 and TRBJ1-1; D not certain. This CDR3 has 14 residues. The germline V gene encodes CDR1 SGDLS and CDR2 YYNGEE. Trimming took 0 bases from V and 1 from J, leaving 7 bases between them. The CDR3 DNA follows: TGTGCCAGCAGCGTAGTAGCAGAGAACACTGAAGCTTTCTTT. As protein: CASSVVAENTEAFF.

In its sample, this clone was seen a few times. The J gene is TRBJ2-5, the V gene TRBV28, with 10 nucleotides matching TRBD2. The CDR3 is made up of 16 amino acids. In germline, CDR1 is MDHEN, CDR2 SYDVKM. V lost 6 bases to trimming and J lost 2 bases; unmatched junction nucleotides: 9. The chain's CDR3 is CASSTYGTSVQETQYF. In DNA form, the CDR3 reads TGTGCCAGCAGCACCTATGGGACTAGCGTGCAAGAGACCCAGTACTTC.

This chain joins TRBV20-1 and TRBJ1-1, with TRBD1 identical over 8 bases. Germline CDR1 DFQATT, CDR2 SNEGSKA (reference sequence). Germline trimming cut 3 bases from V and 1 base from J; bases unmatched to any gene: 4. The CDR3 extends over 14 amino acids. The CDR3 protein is CSASGGQGNTEAFF. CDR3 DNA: TGCAGTGCTAGTGGTGGACAGGGGAACACTGAAGCTTTCTTT.

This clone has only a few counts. CDR3 residues: CASSHLGQGAKGSEAFF. The CDR3 nucleotides are TGTGCCAGCAGCCACCTTGGACAGGGGGCGAAGGGCTCTGAAGCTTTCTTT. The rearrangement links TRBV4-2 to TRBJ1-1; TRBD1 matches at 11 bases. V was clipped by 3 bases and J by 6 bases; unmatched bases: 12. Per germline, CDR1 LGHNA and CDR2 YNFKEQ. CDR3 length: 17 residues.

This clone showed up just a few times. As DNA, the CDR3 is TGTGCCAGCAGTTTATTGCTAGCGGGGTCCTACGAGCAGTACGTC. This codes for CASSLLLAGSYEQYV. V and J are TRBV27 and TRBJ2-7; TRBD2 matches at 9 bases. The CDR3 totals 15 residues. Germline assignment: CDR1 MNHEY and CDR2 SMNVEV (reference sequence). Losses at the gene ends were 1 base for V and 1 base for J; bases not matched to a gene: 2.

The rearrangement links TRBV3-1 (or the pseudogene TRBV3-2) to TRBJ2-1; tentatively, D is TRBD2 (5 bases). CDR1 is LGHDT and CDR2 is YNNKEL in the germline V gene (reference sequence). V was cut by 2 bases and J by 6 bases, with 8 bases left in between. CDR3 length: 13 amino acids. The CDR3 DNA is TGTGCCAGCAGCCAAAGTCTAGCCAATGAGCAGTTCTTC. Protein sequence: CASSQSLANEQFF.

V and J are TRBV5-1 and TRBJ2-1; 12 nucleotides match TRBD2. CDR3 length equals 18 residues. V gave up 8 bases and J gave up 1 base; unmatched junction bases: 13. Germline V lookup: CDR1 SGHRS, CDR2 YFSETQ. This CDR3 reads CARAGLAGGSVSYNEQFF. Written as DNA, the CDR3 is TGCGCCAGGGCGGGGCTAGCGGGAGGGTCGGTTTCCTACAATGAGCAGTTCTTC.